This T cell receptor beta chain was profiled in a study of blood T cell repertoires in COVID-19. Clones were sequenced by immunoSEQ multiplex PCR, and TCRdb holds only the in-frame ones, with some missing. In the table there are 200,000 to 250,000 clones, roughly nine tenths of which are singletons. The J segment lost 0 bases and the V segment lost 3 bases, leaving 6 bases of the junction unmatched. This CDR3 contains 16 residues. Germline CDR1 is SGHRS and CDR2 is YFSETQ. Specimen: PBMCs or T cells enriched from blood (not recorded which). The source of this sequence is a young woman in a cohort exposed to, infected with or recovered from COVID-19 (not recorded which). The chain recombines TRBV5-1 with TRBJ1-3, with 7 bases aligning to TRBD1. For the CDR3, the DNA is TGCGCCAGCAGCTATGAAGGGGGCAACTCTGGAAACACCATATATTTT. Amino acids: CASSYEGGNSGNTIYF.